This T cell receptor beta chain was identified in a study of T cells in Graves' hyperthyroidism and ophthalmopathy. This clonotype was counted between two and nine times. Per germline, CDR1 SGHNT and CDR2 YENEEA. The CDR3 has 13 residues. V was trimmed by 1 base and J by 5 bases, leaving 8 bases between them. RNA transcripts gave rise to amplified TCR beta CDR3 regions. A set of HTBI primers served as the primers for a first-round RT-PCR of the TCR CDR3. TCRdb re-called the multiplex PCR reads with MiXCR, one entry per CDR3 protein. This table has hundreds of thousands of distinct CDR3 sequences, over 35% appearing once.

What was sequenced was blood. This TCR came from a man younger than 30 with Graves' hyperthyroidism. The chain recombines TRBV11-3 with TRBJ1-1; D gene uncertain. In DNA, the CDR3 is TGTGCCAGCAGCTTAGTTCAGCAAACTGAAGCTTTCTTT. This gives the protein CASSLVQQTEAFF.